This T cell receptor (beta chain) was obtained from a study of T cell clonotyping in hematopoietic cell transplantation. Points from the study as a whole: CD4 and CD8 repertoire contributions could not be separated without sorting. After transplant, recipient diversity fell while pathologically expanded clonotypes grew through day 180.

To note about this clone: Antigen: not known.

Samples: about 28 days before transplant, then days 30, 100 and 180 after. Produced via immunoSEQ multiplex PCR; TCRdb's table is partial and in-frame only. The repertoire consists of 15,000 to 20,000 clones, with around 66% occurring once and the leading ten covering about 10%. The germline V and J ends were trimmed by 4 bases and 8 bases, with 14 bases remaining between them. Germline lookup yields CDR1 LGHNA and CDR2 YNFKEQ. The CDR3 is 13 residues long. This TCR was sampled from a male patient aged 45-60 years who had an allogeneic stem cell transplant from an unrelated donor, so T cells may come from the graft donor. Some clones in this sample may be carry-over from other donors' samples. The chain recombines TRBV4-2 with TRBJ1-2; D might be TRBD1 (6 bases). The sequencing here drew on PBMCs, taken 30 days after allogeneic stem cell transplant. CDR3 DNA: TGTGCCAGCAGCCCCACAGGGTTGAGGGGCTACACCTTC. It codes for CASSPTGLRGYTF.